Presented here are 26 T cell receptor beta chains from one specimen sequenced in a study of T cells in Graves' hyperthyroidism and ophthalmopathy. There were TCR beta CDR3 regions amplified from RNA transcripts. The HTBI set primed first-round TCR CDR3 RT-PCR. From the multiplex PCR reads, TCRdb called clonotypes with MiXCR, one entry per CDR3 protein. This repertoire shows nearly 250,000 distinct CDR3 sequences, 24% found once; its top ten account for around 32%. The sequencing input was blood. These TCRs come from a middle-aged woman with Graves' ophthalmopathy.

This clonotype was seen many times. This chain links TRBV28 with TRBJ2-2; no clear D gene. The CDR3 is made up of 12 amino acids. CDR1 is MDHEN and CDR2 is SYDVKM in the germline V gene. V dropped 6 bases and J dropped 3 bases, with 5 bases sitting between them. The CDR3 reads CASSLDTGELFF. DNA for the CDR3: TGTGCCAGCAGCCTGGACACCGGGGAGCTGTTTTTT.

The V gene is TRBV28, the J gene TRBJ2-7; 9 nucleotides agree with TRBD2. The CDR3 loop spans 16 amino acids. Per germline, CDR1 MDHEN and CDR2 SYDVKM. Losses at the gene ends were 6 bases for V and 6 bases for J; bases not matched to a gene: 15. CDR3: CASSPILAGEPPEQYF. DNA for the CDR3: TGTGCCAGCAGCCCAATCTTAGCGGGAGAACCCCCCGAGCAGTACTTC.

This clonotype showed up many times. The genes are TRBV28 and TRBJ2-7; D unresolved. The CDR3 length is 11 residues. Germline CDR1 MDHEN, CDR2 SYDVKM. Trimming took off 5 bases at V and 3 bases at J, with 5 bases between the two ends. CDR3 nucleotide sequence: TGTGCCAGCAGTCTCCACTACGAGCAGTACTTC. Amino acids: CASSLHYEQYF.

This chain uses TRBV19 with TRBJ2-7; TRBD1 might be the D (6 bases). Per germline, CDR1 LNHDA and CDR2 SQIVND (reference sequence). The V gene lost 3 bases and the J gene lost 7 bases, with 16 bases spanning the gap. The CDR3 is made up of 14 amino acids. In nucleotides, the CDR3 is TGTGCCAGTAGTATCGGGCCAGGGGCAGGGGAGCAGTACTTC. Protein product: CASSIGPGAGEQYF.

This clonotype was recorded many times. V usage is TRBV2 and J usage is TRBJ1-2; possibly TRBD1 for D (5 bases). The CDR3 consists of 15 residues. Trimming stripped 1 base from V and 4 bases from J, with 13 bases between. Germline CDR1 SNHLY, CDR2 FYNNEI. The CDR3 nucleotides are TGTGCCAGCAGTGAAGGAACAGGTCAGGGCTATGGCTACACCTTC. Amino acid sequence: CASSEGTGQGYGYTF.

Ten or more counts support this clonotype. This sequence may be a read error, since a much larger clone differs from it by one base. The conserved phenylalanine or tryptophan is not found at the CDR3 terminus, so this likely reflects a read error. This chain uses TRBV6-1 with TRBJ1-5, with D possibly TRBD1 on 5 matching bases. V was trimmed by 3 bases and J by 2 bases, leaving 8 bases between them. This CDR3 has 14 amino acids. CDR1 MNHNS and CDR2 SASEGT come from the germline V gene. Here the CDR3 reads CASSEGGGNQPQHL. CDR3 in DNA: TGTGCCAGCAGTGAGGGGGGGGGCAATCAGCCCCAGCATCTT.

There are many counts of this clonotype. This sequence joins TRBV6-5 and TRBJ1-2; D is unresolved. Per germline, CDR1 MNHEY and CDR2 SVGAGI. Between the trimmed V and J ends, which lost 2 bases and 0 bases, there was a span of 7 bases. This CDR3 spans 14 amino acids. The CDR3 loop is CASSYRVSNYGYTF. The CDR3 coding sequence is TGTGCCAGCAGTTACAGGGTTTCTAACTATGGCTACACCTTC.

This clonotype was seen at least ten times. This chain connects TRBV7-9 to TRBJ1-1; maybe TRBD1 (6 bases). V lost 5 bases and J 3 bases, leaving 10 bases between the germline ends. This CDR3 is built from 13 residues. Germline CDR1 and CDR2: SEHNR and FQNEAQ (reference sequence). As DNA, the CDR3 is TGTGCCAGCAGCCGCGCAGGGGACACTGAAGCTTTCTTT. Translating gives CASSRAGDTEAFF.

Ten or more counts support this clonotype. The V and J genes are TRBV27 and TRBJ2-7, with 8 bases that match TRBD1. The CDR3 totals 16 residues. CDR1 is MNHEY, CDR2 SMNVEV, per germline (reference sequence). V lost 1 base and J lost 3; bases outside the gene matches: 8. CDR3 sequence (DNA): TGTGCCAGCAGTTTATTGTTCGGGACAGGTATCTACGAGCAGTACTTC. It encodes CASSLLFGTGIYEQYF.

At least ten counts were recorded for this clonotype. The chain joins TRBV6-1 to TRBJ1-1; 7 bases are shared with TRBD1. The germline V gene encodes CDR1 MNHNS and CDR2 SASEGT. V shed 6 bases and J 3 bases; nucleotides not matched to a gene: 7. CDR3 size: 14 residues. In DNA form, the CDR3 reads TGTGCCAGCAGGGCGCCGACAGGGTACACTGAAGCTTTCTTT. This gives the protein CASRAPTGYTEAFF.

This clonotype was seen at least ten times. The chain employs TRBV12-3 or TRBV12-4 and TRBJ2-7, with D perhaps TRBD2 (7 bases). The V and J ends lost 4 bases and 3 bases respectively, with 16 bases between them. The CDR3 sequence is 15 residues long. The CDR3 bases are TGTGCCAGCAGTTCGGGCGGGAGAGGGGGCTACGAGCAGTACTTC. Residues: CASSSGGRGGYEQYF.

This chain uses TRBV6-1 with TRBJ2-7, with 10 bases lining up with TRBD2. The CDR3 consists of 15 residues. The V and J ends lost 4 bases and 4 bases, in that order; junction bases with no gene match: 7. Germline V gives CDR1 MNHNS, CDR2 SASEGT. The chain's CDR3 is CASSALAGAGYEQYF. CDR3 coding DNA: TGTGCCAGCAGTGCCCTAGCGGGAGCGGGTTACGAGCAGTACTTC.

This clonotype was seen repeatedly, ten times or more. J is TRBJ2-2 and V is TRBV11-2; D perhaps matches TRBD2 (6 bases). The CDR3 has 14 amino acids. Germline V gene sequence: CDR1 SGHAT, CDR2 FQNNGV. V lost 8 bases and J lost 5, with 15 bases in between. CDR3 coding DNA: TGTGCCAGCGCGTCCGGGCGGGGAACCGGGGAGCTGTTTTTT. Translated, it gives CASASGRGTGELFF.

There are many counts of this clonotype. The genes are TRBV19 and TRBJ2-5, with 8 bases fitting TRBD1. Germline trimming cut 3 bases from V and 1 base from J; bases unmatched to any gene: 4. Germline-derived CDR1 and CDR2 are LNHDA and SQIVND (reference sequence). The CDR3 is made up of 15 amino acids. CDR3 in amino acids: CASSIGTGAQETQYF. CDR3 in DNA: TGTGCCAGTAGTATTGGGACAGGCGCCCAAGAGACCCAGTACTTC.

The chain combines TRBV6-5 with TRBJ1-1; 7 bases line up with TRBD1. Germline CDR1 is MNHEY and CDR2 is SVGAGI. V lost 5 bases to trimming and J lost 1 base; unmatched junction nucleotides: 7. The CDR3 is 15 residues long. This CDR3 reads CASSTRQGENTEAFF. CDR3 coding DNA: TGTGCCAGCAGTACCCGACAGGGAGAGAACACTGAAGCTTTCTTT.

The rearrangement links TRBV4-1 to TRBJ2-2, with TRBD2 matching over 9 bases. This CDR3 is 16 amino acids long. From germline, CDR1 is MGHRA and CDR2 YSYEKL. V dropped 2 bases and J dropped 7; count of bases not matched to a gene: 8. The CDR3: CASSQSLAGFDGELFF. CDR3 in DNA: TGCGCCAGCAGCCAAAGTCTAGCGGGATTTGACGGGGAGCTGTTTTTT.

This clonotype was found many times. The rearrangement joins TRBV6-5 to TRBJ1-3; D unresolved. V was trimmed by 3 bases and J by 2 bases, leaving 5 bases between them. CDR1 is MNHEY, CDR2 SVGAGI, per germline. This CDR3 has 13 amino acids. The CDR3 DNA is TGTGCCAGCAGTTATCAAACTGGAAACACCATATATTTT. Residues: CASSYQTGNTIYF.

The chain is built from TRBV20-1 and TRBJ1-1, with 8 bases fitting TRBD1. V was clipped by 3 bases and J by 5 bases; unmatched bases: 8. The CDR3 contains 14 residues. CDR1 is DFQATT and CDR2 is SNEGSKA in the germline V gene (reference sequence). CDR3 region: CSARSGGGGTEAFF. DNA for the CDR3: TGCAGTGCTAGGTCAGGGGGCGGAGGTACTGAAGCTTTCTTT.

This clonotype was seen at least ten times. This rearrangement joins TRBV7-8 to TRBJ2-5; unclear D gene. The CDR3 covers 17 residues. Between the trimmed V and J ends, which lost 3 bases and 1 base, there was a span of 18 bases. Germline V gene sequence: CDR1 SGHVS, CDR2 FQNEAQ. DNA for the CDR3: TGTGCCAGCAGCTTCCCGCCCTTACTAAACCGCCAAGAGACCCAGTACTTC. This gives the protein CASSFPPLLNRQETQYF.

This clonotype appeared many times. CDR3 loop: CASSQLLAGVSRRNEQFF. The CDR3 DNA sequence: TGTGCCAGCAGCCAACTCCTAGCGGGAGTAAGTAGGAGGAATGAGCAGTTCTTC. The chain joins TRBV4-2 to TRBJ2-1; 10 nucleotides align to TRBD2. Trimming at V came to 2 bases and at J to 7 bases, leaving 14 bases not matched to a gene. Germline CDR1 is LGHNA and CDR2 is YNFKEQ. The CDR3 runs 18 residues.

This clonotype has ten or more counts. This sequence joins TRBV19 and TRBJ2-6; weak D call: TRBD2 (5 bases). V was pared by 5 bases and J by 0 bases, with 17 bases between. Germline V gene lookup returns CDR1 LNHDA and CDR2 SQIVND (reference sequence). This CDR3 has 18 residues. The CDR3 DNA follows: TGTGCCAGTAGTTCCCCCGGACTGAGTTTCTCTGGGGCCAACGTCCTGACTTTC. Protein product: CASSSPGLSFSGANVLTF.

This clonotype was seen ten or more times. The gene calls are TRBV4-2 and TRBJ1-1, with D perhaps TRBD1 (6 bases). The CDR3 has 13 amino acids. Germline lookup yields CDR1 LGHNA and CDR2 YNFKEQ. The V and J ends lost 1 base and 11 bases respectively, with 14 bases between them. The CDR3 is CASSQGGASGAFF. CDR3 in DNA: TGTGCCAGCAGCCAAGGGGGGGCCTCAGGGGCTTTCTTT.

In its sample, this clonotype was seen many times. The chain couples TRBV6-5 to TRBJ2-7; TRBD2 is a possible D gene (6 bases). The V and J ends lost 5 bases and 4 bases respectively, with 18 bases between them. The CDR3 totals 15 residues. Germline CDR1 is MNHEY and CDR2 is SVGAGI. DNA of the CDR3: TGTGCCAGCAGTAACCCCCGGACTACTAATTACGAGCAGTACTTC. Amino acid sequence: CASSNPRTTNYEQYF.

There are many counts of this clonotype. J is TRBJ1-1 and V is TRBV6-2 or TRBV6-3; 9 nucleotides line up with TRBD1. Germline CDR1 is MNHEY and CDR2 is SVGEGT. This CDR3 region has 15 residues. V lost 6 bases, J lost 0 bases, and 5 bases stayed unmatched. CDR3 sequence (DNA): TGTGCCAGCAGGCCTCACAGGGGGCTGAACACTGAAGCTTTCTTT. Translating gives CASRPHRGLNTEAFF.

This clonotype was recorded at least ten times. The chain combines TRBV29-1 with TRBJ1-1, with a tentative D call TRBD1 (5 bases). The V and J ends lost 8 bases and 4 bases respectively, with 14 bases between them. The germline V gene encodes CDR1 SQVTM and CDR2 ANQGSEA. This CDR3 is built from 12 residues. CDR3 sequence (DNA): TGCAGCTTTGGGACTTCGAGCACTGAAGCTTTCTTT. Protein sequence: CSFGTSSTEAFF.

This clonotype was seen at least ten times. The chain joins TRBV20-1 to TRBJ2-7; maybe TRBD1 (6 bases). Trimming stripped 0 bases from V and 5 bases from J, with 20 bases between. Germline V gene data show CDR1 as DFQATT and CDR2 as SNEGSKA (reference sequence). CDR3 size: 16 residues. CDR3 residues: CSARDIEGVTVHEQYF. The CDR3 bases are TGCAGTGCTAGAGATATTGAGGGGGTAACAGTCCACGAGCAGTACTTC.